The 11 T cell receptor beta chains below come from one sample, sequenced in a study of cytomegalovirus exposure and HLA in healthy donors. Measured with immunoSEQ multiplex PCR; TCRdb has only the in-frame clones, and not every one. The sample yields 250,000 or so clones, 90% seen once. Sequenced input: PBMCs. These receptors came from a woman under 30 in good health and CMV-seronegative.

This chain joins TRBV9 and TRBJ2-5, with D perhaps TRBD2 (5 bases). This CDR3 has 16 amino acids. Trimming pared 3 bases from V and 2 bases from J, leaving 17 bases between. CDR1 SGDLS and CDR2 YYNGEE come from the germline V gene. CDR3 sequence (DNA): TGTGCCAGCAGCGCTTCCCCGGGGTCCCTACAAGAGACCCAGTACTTC. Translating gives CASSASPGSLQETQYF. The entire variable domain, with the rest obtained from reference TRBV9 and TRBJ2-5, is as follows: DSGVTQTPKHLITATGQRVTLRCSPRSGDLSVYWYQQSLDQGLQFLIQYYNGEERAKGNILERFSAQQFPDLHSELNLSSLELGDSALYFCASSASPGSLQETQYFGPGTRLLVL.

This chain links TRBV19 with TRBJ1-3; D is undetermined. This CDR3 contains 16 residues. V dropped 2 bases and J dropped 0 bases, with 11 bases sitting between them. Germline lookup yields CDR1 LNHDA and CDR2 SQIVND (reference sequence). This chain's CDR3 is CASSINPPSSGNTIYF. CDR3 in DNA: TGTGCCAGTAGTATAAACCCCCCGAGCTCTGGAAACACCATATATTTT.

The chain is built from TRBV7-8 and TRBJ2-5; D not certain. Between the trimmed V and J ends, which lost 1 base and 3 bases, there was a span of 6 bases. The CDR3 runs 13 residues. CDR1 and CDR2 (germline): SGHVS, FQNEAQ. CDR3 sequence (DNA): TGTGCCAGCAGCTTAGGGTCAGAAGAGACCCAGTACTTC. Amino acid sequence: CASSLGSEETQYF. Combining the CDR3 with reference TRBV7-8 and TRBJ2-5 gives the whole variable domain GAGVSQSPRYKVAKRGQDVALRCDPISGHVSLFWYQQALGQGPEFLTYFQNEAQLDKSGLPSDRFFAERPEGSVSTLKIQRTQQEDSAVYLCASSLGSEETQYFGPGTRLLVL.

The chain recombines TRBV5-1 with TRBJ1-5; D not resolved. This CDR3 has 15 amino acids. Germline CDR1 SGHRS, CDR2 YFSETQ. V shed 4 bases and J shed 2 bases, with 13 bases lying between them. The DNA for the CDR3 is TGCGCCAGCAGCCGGAGCCTGGGAGGCAATCAGCCCCAGCATTTT. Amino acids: CASSRSLGGNQPQHF.

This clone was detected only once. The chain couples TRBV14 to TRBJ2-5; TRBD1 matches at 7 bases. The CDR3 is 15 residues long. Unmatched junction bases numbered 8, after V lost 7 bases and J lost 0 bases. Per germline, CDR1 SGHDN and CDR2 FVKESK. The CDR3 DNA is TGTGCCAGCACGCCAAAGACAGGGAACCAAGAGACCCAGTACTTC. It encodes CASTPKTGNQETQYF.

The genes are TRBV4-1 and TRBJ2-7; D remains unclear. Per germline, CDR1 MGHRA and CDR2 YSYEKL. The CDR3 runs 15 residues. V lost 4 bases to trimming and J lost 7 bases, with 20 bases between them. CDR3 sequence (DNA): TGCGCCAGCAGCCGTAATATTTTAGGAAGGAGTGAGCAGTACGTC. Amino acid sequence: CASSRNILGRSEQYV.

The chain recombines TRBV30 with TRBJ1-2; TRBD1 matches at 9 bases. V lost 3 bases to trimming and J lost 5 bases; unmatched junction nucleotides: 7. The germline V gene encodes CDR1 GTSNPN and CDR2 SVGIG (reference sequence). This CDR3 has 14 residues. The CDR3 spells CAWSLDRGFYGYTF. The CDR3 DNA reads TGTGCCTGGAGCCTGGACAGGGGTTTTTATGGCTACACCTTC. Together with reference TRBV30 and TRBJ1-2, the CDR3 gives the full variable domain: SQTIHQWPATLVQPVGSPLSLECTVEGTSNPNLYWYRQAAGRGLQLLFYSVGIGQISSEVPQNLSASRPQDRQFILSSKKLLLSDSGFYLCAWSLDRGFYGYTFGSGTRLTVV.

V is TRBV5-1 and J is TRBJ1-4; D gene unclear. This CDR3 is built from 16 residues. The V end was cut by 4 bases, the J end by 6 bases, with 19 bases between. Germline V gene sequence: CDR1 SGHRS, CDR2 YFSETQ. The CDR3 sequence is CASSPGYVGGDEKLFF. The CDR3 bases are TGCGCCAGCAGCCCGGGTTATGTGGGAGGAGATGAAAAACTGTTTTTT. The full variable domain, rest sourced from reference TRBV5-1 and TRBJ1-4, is KAGVTQTPRYLIKTRGQQVTLSCSPISGHRSVSWYQQTPGQGLQFLFEYFSETQRNKGNFPGRFSGRQFSNSRSEMNVSTLELGDSALYLCASSPGYVGGDEKLFFGSGTQLSVL.

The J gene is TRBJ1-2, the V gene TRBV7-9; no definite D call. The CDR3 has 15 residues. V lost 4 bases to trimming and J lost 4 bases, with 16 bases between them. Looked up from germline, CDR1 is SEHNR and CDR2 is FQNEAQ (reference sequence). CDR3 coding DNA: TGTGCCAGCAGCTCGGGAGGACGGAGGCTCTATGGCTACACCTTC. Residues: CASSSGGRRLYGYTF.

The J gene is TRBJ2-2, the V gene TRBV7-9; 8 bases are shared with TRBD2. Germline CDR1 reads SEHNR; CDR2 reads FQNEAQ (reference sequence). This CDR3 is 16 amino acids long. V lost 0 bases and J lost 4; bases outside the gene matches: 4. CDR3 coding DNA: TGTGCCAGCAGCTTAGCCCCCGGGACTAGCACCGGGGAGCTGTTTTTT. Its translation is CASSLAPGTSTGELFF.

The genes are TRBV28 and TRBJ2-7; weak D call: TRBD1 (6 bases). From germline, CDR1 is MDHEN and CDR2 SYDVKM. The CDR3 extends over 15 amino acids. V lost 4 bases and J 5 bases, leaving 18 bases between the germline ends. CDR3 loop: CASSSTGYPRHEQYF. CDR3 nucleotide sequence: TGTGCCAGCAGTTCGACAGGCTATCCCCGTCACGAGCAGTACTTC. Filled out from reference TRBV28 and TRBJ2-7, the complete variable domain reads DVKVTQSSRYLVKRTGEKVFLECVQDMDHENMFWYRQDPGLGLRLIYFSYDVKMKEKGDIPEGYSVSREKKERFSLILESASTNQTSMYLCASSSTGYPRHEQYFGPGTRLTVT.